This T cell receptor (beta chain) was identified during a study of blood T cell repertoires in COVID-19. For the study at large: The samples span acute and convalescent COVID-19 from the United States, Italy and Spain.

There are 15 residues in the CDR3. V shed 6 bases, J shed 5 bases, and the junction held 12 bases outside the gene matches. Germline V gene lookup returns CDR1 SQVTM and CDR2 ANQGSEA. TCRdb keeps only in-frame clones here, not all; method: immunoSEQ multiplex PCR. Altogether roughly 250,000 clones are present, about 87% being singletons, with the ten largest covering 7.5% to 9%. The receptor's source is a human donor in a cohort sampled during active COVID-19. The chain couples TRBV29-1 to TRBJ2-1; 8 bases fit TRBD2. The sequenced sample was peripheral blood. CDR3 sequence (DNA): TGCAGCGTGGGGGGACTAGTCTTCCCGAACAATGAGCAGTTCTTC. The encoded protein is CSVGGLVFPNNEQFF.